This TCR beta chain was sequenced for a study of PD-L1 blockade in urothelial cancer. V gave up 5 bases and J gave up 5 bases, with 17 bases separating them. CDR3 length: 15 amino acids. Germline V gene lookup returns CDR1 SGHNT and CDR2 YENEEA. Profiling relied on immunoSEQ multiplex PCR, and the TCRdb table lists in-frame clones only, not all of them. The table lists 46,000 or so clones, around 90% of them singletons. This clone was seen only once. This sample comprised PBMCs, obtained around atezolizumab (anti-PD-L1) treatment. The chain carries TRBV11-3 and TRBJ2-3; TRBD1 is a possible D gene (6 bases). This sequence originates from a man aged 60-69 years with urothelial cancer. The CDR3 sequence: CASSERWLTGDTQYF. CDR3 nucleotide sequence: TGTGCCAGCAGCGAACGGTGGCTGACAGGAGATACGCAGTATTTT.